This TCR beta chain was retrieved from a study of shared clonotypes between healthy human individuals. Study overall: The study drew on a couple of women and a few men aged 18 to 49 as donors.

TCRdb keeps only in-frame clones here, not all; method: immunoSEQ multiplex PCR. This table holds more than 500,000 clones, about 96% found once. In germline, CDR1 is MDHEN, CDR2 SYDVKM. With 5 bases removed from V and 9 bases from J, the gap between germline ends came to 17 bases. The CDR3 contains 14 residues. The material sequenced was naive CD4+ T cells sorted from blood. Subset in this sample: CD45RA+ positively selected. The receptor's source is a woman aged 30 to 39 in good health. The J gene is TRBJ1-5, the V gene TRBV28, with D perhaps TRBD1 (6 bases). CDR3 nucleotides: TGTGCCAGCAGTCCGGCGGGGGCCCCATGGCCCCAGCATTTT. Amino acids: CASSPAGAPWPQHF.